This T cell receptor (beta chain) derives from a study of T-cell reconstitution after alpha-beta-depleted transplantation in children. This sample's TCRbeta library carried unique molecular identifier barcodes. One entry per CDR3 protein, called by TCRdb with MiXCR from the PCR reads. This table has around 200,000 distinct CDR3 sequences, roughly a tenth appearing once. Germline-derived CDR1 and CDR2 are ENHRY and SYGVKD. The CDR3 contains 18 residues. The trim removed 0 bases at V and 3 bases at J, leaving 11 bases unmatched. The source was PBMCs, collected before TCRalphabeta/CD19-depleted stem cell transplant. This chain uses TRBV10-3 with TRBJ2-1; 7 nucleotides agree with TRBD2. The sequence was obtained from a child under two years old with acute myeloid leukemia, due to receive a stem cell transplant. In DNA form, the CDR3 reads TGTGCCATCAGTGAGTCGGTCGGAGGACGCGGGAGCTACAATGAGCAGTTCTTC. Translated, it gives CAISESVGGRGSYNEQFF.